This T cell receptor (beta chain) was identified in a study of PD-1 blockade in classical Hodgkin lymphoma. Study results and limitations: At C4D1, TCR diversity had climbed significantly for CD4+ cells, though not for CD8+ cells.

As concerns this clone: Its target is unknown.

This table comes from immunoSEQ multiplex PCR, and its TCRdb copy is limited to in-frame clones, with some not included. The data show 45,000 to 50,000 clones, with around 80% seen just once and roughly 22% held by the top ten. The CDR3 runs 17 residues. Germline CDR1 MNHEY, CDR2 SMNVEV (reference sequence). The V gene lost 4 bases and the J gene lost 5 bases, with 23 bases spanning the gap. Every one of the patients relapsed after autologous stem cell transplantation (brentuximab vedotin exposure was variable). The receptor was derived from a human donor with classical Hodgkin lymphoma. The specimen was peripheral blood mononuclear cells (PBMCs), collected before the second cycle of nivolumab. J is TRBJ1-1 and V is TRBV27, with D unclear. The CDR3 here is CASSSFPTDLLGTEAFF. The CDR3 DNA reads TGTGCCAGCAGTTCTTTCCCGACCGACCTCCTTGGGACTGAAGCTTTCTTT.